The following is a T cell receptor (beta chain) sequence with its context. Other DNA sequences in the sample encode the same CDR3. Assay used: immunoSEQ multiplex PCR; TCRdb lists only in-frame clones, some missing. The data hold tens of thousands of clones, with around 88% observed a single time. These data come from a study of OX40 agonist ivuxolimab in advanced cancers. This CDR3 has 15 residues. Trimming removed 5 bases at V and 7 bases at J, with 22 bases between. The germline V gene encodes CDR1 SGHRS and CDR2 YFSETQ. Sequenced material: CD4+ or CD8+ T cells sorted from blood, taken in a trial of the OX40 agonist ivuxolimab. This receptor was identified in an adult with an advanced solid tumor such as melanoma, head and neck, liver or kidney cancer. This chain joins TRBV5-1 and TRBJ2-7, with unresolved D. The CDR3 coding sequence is TGCGCCAGCAGTCTCCGAACCACCTACCCCCCTGAGCAGTACTTC. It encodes CASSLRTTYPPEQYF.